This TCR beta chain is from a study of molecular identifiers for immune sequencing clone quantification. Study background: Four of five RNA aliquots from approximately 20,000 or 100,000 naive CD8 T cells were sequenced. Study findings and constraints: Same-barcode identical TCR molecules could make highly expanded clones look smaller than they are. Among approximately 1 million naive cells, as was reported, spiked Jurkat TCR RNA from one cell was detectable.

Germline CDR1 is MNHEY and CDR2 is SMNVEV (reference sequence). The CDR3 has 17 amino acids. Naive CD8 T cells were sorted as CD8+CD4-CCR7+CD45RA+. MiXCR, applied by TCRdb to the PCR reads, yields one record per CDR3 protein. This sample has some 580,000 distinct CDR3 sequences; less than 30% occur once, and the top ten carry about 0.73%. In regard to this clonotype: The target antigen is unknown. An end of the junction differs from the germline gene, which may be a read error.

The sample was naive CD8+ T cells from blood, with Jurkat cell RNA spiked in. Subset: FACS-sorted CD8+CD4-CCR7+CD45RA+ naive T cells. The sequence came from a human donor in good health. Some libraries in this study had Jurkat cell RNA spiked in. The genes are TRBV27 and TRBJ2-7, with 8 bases matching TRBD2. CDR3 bases: TGTGCCAGCGGTTTATCAGGCCCTAGCGGGTTCTCCTACGAGCAGTACTTC. This translates into CASGLSGPSGFSYEQYF.